This TCR beta chain appears in the sequencing data of a study of T cells in tuberculosis (dated by TCRdb to 2017 to 2018). Regarding the study in general: In the study, CD1B tetramers and high-throughput TCR immunosequencing were combined to characterize T cells specific for the mycobacterial lipid antigen glucose monomycolate (GMM). IGRA-negative adolescents, IGRA-positive adolescents with latent tuberculosis and adults with active tuberculosis, approximately 11 per group, were compared in a South African clinical cohort. What the work shows at the level of the full study, not this receptor alone: The smaller NN-distances in active tuberculosis patients were driven in part by shorter CDR3-alpha lengths, while the difference seen for TCR-beta was not statistically significant. Smaller mean NN-distances to GMM-specific TCRs were observed in active tuberculosis TCR-alpha repertoires than in IGRA-negative controls, suggesting clonal expansion of GMM-specific TCRs. Clinical samples were selected based on the availability of cryopreserved specimens, with adults included as active tuberculosis cases and adolescents included as controls. A classifier using the diverse GMM-specific repertoire reached approximately 84% accuracy (AUROC 0.85 to 0.9), compared with about 63% accuracy using GEM motif frequencies.

The immunoSEQ multiplex PCR assay was used to generate TCR libraries, with TCR-beta and/or TCR-alpha/delta assays applied to each sample. The amplified TCR libraries were sequenced on the Illumina high-throughput platform. The original methods were these. Clustering and dimensionality reduction were performed using pairwise TCRdist distances among GMM-specific receptors from ex vivo sorted or in vitro expanded T cells. The score assigned to each clinical repertoire was mean NN-distance, meaning the average TCRdist to the nearest 10% of tetramer-positive reference sequences. GEM TCR motif frequency was calculated as the fraction of unique TCRs that matched known GEM sequences in V/J usage and CDR3 length. Linear discriminant analysis with leave-one-out cross-validation, implemented in scikit-learn, was used to classify active tuberculosis. In its TCRdb copy, this immuneACCESS table keeps in-frame sequences only and misses some clones. Where compared with another copy, unresolved V genes explain less than half of these, and the others have no known cause. V and J calls and clone size are as listed in that table; D and trimming were resolved from the DNA. For this sample the table gives 25,000 to 35,000 clones, of which approximately 94% were detected only once. The leading ten clones occupy approximately 8% of the sample.

For CDR1 and CDR2, the germline V gene lists SGHTA and FQGNSA. CDR3 length: 13 amino acids, cysteine to phenylalanine. Solely the CDR3 DNA is kept, with 39 bases framed from the first base. At the junction V is shortened by 4 bases and J by 6 bases; bases outside the gene matches: 5. Comment on this clone: Its antigen is currently not known. No per-base quality is available; no much larger clone lies one base away.

At study entry, adolescents were screened for latent tuberculosis infection using a tuberculin skin test and the QuantiFERON-TB GOLD In-Tube IGRA. Immunosequencing of unsorted cryopreserved PBMC covered, on average, about 93,000 T cells per clinical donor. Eleven high schools in the Worcester region of the Western Cape, South Africa, served as enrollment sites for adolescents aged 12 to 18 years. Ten or so M. tuberculosis-infected adolescents and around 10 uninfected adolescents, matched for age and sex, were selected. For the adolescents, PBMC were isolated by density centrifugation from freshly drawn heparinized blood and then cryopreserved.

This sequence originates from a donor aged 10-29 years with latent tuberculosis or without tuberculosis infection. Sequenced input: PBMCs. The sequence is built from TRBV7-2 and TRBJ1-2; TRBD1 fits 7 bases in the junction. The DNA sequence is TGTGCCAGCAGCTCCCGACAGGGCGATGGCTACACCTTC. Translation gives CASSSRQGDGYTF. With the portions outside the CDR3 filled from the reference TRBV7-2 and TRBJ1-2 genes, the complete variable region becomes GAGVSQSPSNKVTEKGKDVELRCDPISGHTALYWYRQSLGQGLEFLIYFQGNSAPDKSGLPSDRFSAERTGGSVSTLTIQRTQQEDSAVYLCASSSRQGDGYTFGSGTRLTVV.